The 8 T cell receptor beta chains listed next were all sequenced from one sample in a study of molecular identifiers for immune sequencing clone quantification. TCRdb analysed the PCR reads with MiXCR anew, one entry per CDR3 protein. The data contain 490,000 or so distinct CDR3 sequences, about a fifth of them seen just once; the ten biggest clones take up roughly 0.81%. Sequencing input: naive CD8+ T cells from blood, with Jurkat cell RNA spiked in. Subset: FACS-sorted CD8+CD4-CCR7+CD45RA+ naive T cells. These receptors were obtained from a human donor in good health. Some libraries in this study had Jurkat cell RNA spiked in.

This clonotype has a count of ten or more. The chain couples TRBV7-8 to TRBJ1-1; the D is unclear. V was shortened by 3 bases and J by 0 bases, with 8 bases between the two germline ends. Per the germline V gene, CDR1 is SGHVS and CDR2 is FQNEAQ. This CDR3 has 14 amino acids. CDR3 protein: CASSLPSMNTEAFF. Written as DNA, the CDR3 is TGTGCCAGCAGCTTGCCCTCCATGAACACTGAAGCTTTCTTT. Full variable domain (rest looked up from reference TRBV7-8 and TRBJ1-1): GAGVSQSPRYKVAKRGQDVALRCDPISGHVSLFWYQQALGQGPEFLTYFQNEAQLDKSGLPSDRFFAERPEGSVSTLKIQRTQQEDSAVYLCASSLPSMNTEAFFGQGTRLTVV.

In its sample, this clonotype was seen many times. The chain combines TRBV28 with TRBJ1-4; unclear D gene. Germline CDR1 and CDR2: MDHEN and SYDVKM. The germline V and J ends were trimmed by 2 bases and 7 bases, with 14 bases remaining between them. The CDR3 length is 15 residues. CDR3 in amino acids: CASSLKLRGPEKLFF. In nucleotides, the CDR3 is TGTGCCAGCAGTTTAAAGCTCCGAGGTCCTGAAAAACTGTTTTTT.

The rearrangement links TRBV11-2 to TRBJ2-7, with D maybe TRBD2 (6 bases). CDR1 SGHAT and CDR2 FQNNGV come from the germline V gene. The V end was cut by 4 bases, the J end by 4 bases, with 17 bases between. The CDR3 has 15 residues. The CDR3 is CASSSPGLYSYEQYF. DNA for the CDR3: TGTGCCAGCAGCTCGCCGGGACTGTACTCTTACGAGCAGTACTTC.

This clonotype was picked up a small number of times. The V gene is TRBV28, the J gene TRBJ1-4; D uncertain. Per the germline V gene, CDR1 is MDHEN and CDR2 is SYDVKM. Trimming took 3 bases from V and 7 from J, leaving 12 bases between them. The CDR3 spans 14 residues. The CDR3: CASSFGEVGEKLFF. CDR3 DNA sequence: TGTGCCAGCAGTTTCGGGGAGGTCGGTGAAAAACTGTTTTTT.

The chain combines TRBV18 with TRBJ1-4; D is possibly TRBD1 (5 bases). The length of the CDR3 is 15 residues. Trimming stripped 3 bases from V and 4 bases from J, with 12 bases between. Germline CDR1 reads KGHSH; CDR2 reads LQKENI. The CDR3 nucleotides are TGTGCCAGCTCACCGGAGGCAGGGTTTAATGAAAAACTGTTTTTT. This sequence encodes CASSPEAGFNEKLFF.

This clonotype was counted many times. The chain joins TRBV7-9 to TRBJ1-1, with unresolved D. Germline V gives CDR1 SEHNR, CDR2 FQNEAQ (reference sequence). V was pared by 4 bases and J by 4 bases, with 10 bases between. The CDR3 spans 13 residues. DNA for the CDR3: TGTGCCAGCAGCTACGATAGAGGCACTGAAGCTTTCTTT. Protein sequence: CASSYDRGTEAFF.

V is TRBV27 and J is TRBJ1-6; no reliable D call. The CDR3 contains 13 residues. V gave up 3 bases and J gave up 6 bases, with 6 bases separating them. Germline CDR1 and CDR2: MNHEY and SMNVEV (reference sequence). The CDR3 protein is CASSFQSNSPLHF. The CDR3 bases are TGTGCCAGCAGTTTTCAGAGTAATTCACCCCTCCACTTT.

This chain links TRBV5-6 with TRBJ2-7; a possible D gene is TRBD1 (6 bases). There are 14 residues in the CDR3. V shed 2 bases and J shed 6 bases, with 15 bases lying between them. Looked up from germline, CDR1 is SGHDT and CDR2 is YYEEEE. The CDR3 DNA sequence: TGTGCCAGCAGCTTCGGGGCAGGGGCGGGCGAGCAGTACTTC. It codes for CASSFGAGAGEQYF.